What follows are 25 T cell receptor beta chains derived from one specimen sequenced in a study of tumor and adjacent non-tumor tissue in lung cancer. This sample's RNA came from whole unsorted tissue. This non-tumor lung sample came from over 3 cm beyond the tumor edge. A modified ARM-PCR protocol with three rounds of nested PCR amplified TCRbeta. One entry per CDR3 protein, called by TCRdb with MiXCR from the multiplex PCR reads. Of more than 85,000 distinct CDR3 sequences listed, about 65% are singletons. Sequenced: distant non-tumor lung tissue. These receptors all stem from a man between 60 and 75 years old with non-small cell lung cancer.

This clonotype was observed a few times. This sequence joins TRBV25-1 and TRBJ2-5; D may be TRBD2 (7 bases). CDR3 length: 13 residues. Germline loops: CDR1 MGHDK, CDR2 SYGVNS. Deletions cut 8 bases from V and 2 bases from J, with 12 bases between. The CDR3 DNA follows: TGTGCCAGCGAGGGGGGGCAACAAGAGACCCAGTACTTC. Its translation is CASEGGQQETQYF.

This clonotype was seen ten or more times. The chain joins TRBV12-3 or TRBV12-4 to TRBJ2-1; TRBD2 agrees at 8 bases. The CDR3 has 15 residues. Trimming cost V 3 bases and J 7 bases; bases outside gene matches: 8. This CDR3 reads CASSLGSGTRNEQFF. The CDR3 bases are TGTGCCAGCAGTTTGGGTAGCGGGACTCGAAATGAGCAGTTCTTC.

This rearrangement joins TRBV11-3 to TRBJ2-7; D may be TRBD2 (6 bases). Germline-derived CDR1 and CDR2 are SGHNT and YENEEA. V lost 9 bases and J lost 4, with 22 bases in between. CDR3 length: 15 amino acids. CDR3 bases: TGTGCCAGTAGGAGGGCTAGCATGAGCTCATACGAGCAGTACTTC. This translates into CASRRASMSSYEQYF.

Details on this clonotype: One end of the junction fails to match germline, which may point to a read error. The genes are TRBV10-3 and TRBJ2-1; D tentatively fits TRBD1 or TRBD2 (5 bases each). Germline CDR1 reads ENHRY; CDR2 reads SYGVKD. The CDR3 contains 12 residues. For the CDR3, the DNA is TGTGCCATCGGTCCTGAGGGACGTGAGCTGTTCTTC. This gives the protein CAIGPEGRELFF.

This clonotype came up many times. This chain links TRBV2 with TRBJ1-1, with 11 bases fitting TRBD1. Germline CDR1 SNHLY, CDR2 FYNNEI. V lost 7 bases, J lost 5 bases, and 6 bases stayed unmatched. The CDR3 runs 14 residues. The CDR3 coding sequence is TGTGCCAGCACCACCGGGACAGGGGGAACTGAAGCTTTCTTT. It yields the protein CASTTGTGGTEAFF. Full variable domain (outside the CDR3, taken from reference TRBV2 and TRBJ1-1): EPEVTQTPSHQVTQMGQEVILRCVPISNHLYFYWYRQILGQKVEFLVSFYNNEISEKSEIFDDQFSVERPDGSNFTLKIRSTKLEDSAMYFCASTTGTGGTEAFFGQGTRLTVV.

This clonotype was seen at least ten times. J is TRBJ2-5 and V is TRBV30, with a tentative D call TRBD2 (6 bases). Deletions cut 3 bases from V and 5 bases from J, with 13 bases between. CDR1 and CDR2 (germline): GTSNPN, SVGIG (reference sequence). The CDR3 is 13 amino acids. For the CDR3, the DNA is TGTGCCTGGAGCATCGGAGGGAGGGAGACCCAGTACTTC. It specifies CAWSIGGRETQYF.

Comments on this clonotype: The junction differs from germline at one of its ends, possibly a read error. The chain recombines TRBV4-2 with TRBJ2-1, with D possibly matching TRBD2 (6 bases). The CDR3 runs to 14 residues. CDR1 is LGHNA, CDR2 YNFKEQ, per germline. As DNA, the CDR3 is TGTGTCAGCAGGCTGCGGGGCGGTCCCAATCAGCAGTTCTTC. Protein sequence: CVSRLRGGPNQQFF.

The chain combines TRBV20-1 with TRBJ2-4; 7 bases align to TRBD2. V lost 5 bases, J lost 6 bases, and 7 bases stayed unmatched. The CDR3 is 13 residues long. In germline, CDR1 is DFQATT, CDR2 SNEGSKA (reference sequence). CDR3 sequence: CSAEGEGGNIQYF. For the CDR3, the DNA is TGCAGTGCTGAAGGGGAGGGTGGAAACATTCAGTACTTC.

This clonotype was counted ten times or more. The V gene is TRBV10-2, the J gene TRBJ2-3, with D hard to call. CDR1 is WSHSY, CDR2 SAAADI, per germline. Trimming removed 4 bases at V and 4 bases at J, with 3 bases between. The CDR3 consists of 11 residues. CDR3 residues: CASSVADTQYF. In DNA, the CDR3 is TGCGCCAGCAGTGTAGCAGATACGCAGTATTTT.

The chain combines TRBV18 with TRBJ2-7; perhaps TRBD1 as D (6 bases). Germline loops: CDR1 KGHSH, CDR2 LQKENI. V dropped 3 bases and J dropped 6 bases, with 24 bases sitting between them. The CDR3 spans 17 residues. The DNA of the CDR3 is TGTGCCAGCTCACCGCAAGGGACACCCGTTTCCCATATCGAGCAGTACTTC. Its translation: CASSPQGTPVSHIEQYF.

Comments on this clonotype: This is likely a read error, given that the CDR3 carries no conserved phenylalanine or tryptophan at its end. The J gene is TRBJ2-1, the V gene TRBV12-3 or TRBV12-4, with 10 bases fitting TRBD2. The CDR3 loop spans 15 amino acids. J was trimmed by 4 bases and V by 6 bases; bases with no gene match: 6. DNA of the CDR3: TGTGCCAGCAGACCCACTAGCGGGACTTACAATGAGCAGTTCCTC. Its translation: CASRPTSGTYNEQFL.

Of note for this clonotype: A read error is possible here, since a much larger clone lies one base away. The CDR3 loop reads CASGLEDRSGNTIYF. The CDR3 DNA reads TGTGCCAGCGGCCTTGAGGACAGATCTGGAAACACCATATATTTT. The chain combines TRBV4-2 with TRBJ1-3; D might be TRBD1 (6 bases). The germline V gene encodes CDR1 LGHNA and CDR2 YNFKEQ. The CDR3 has 15 residues. Trimming shortened V by 8 bases and J by 1 base, and 15 bases separated the two germline ends.

A note on this clonotype: An end of the junction does not agree with germline; a read error may underlie this. This chain connects TRBV11-1 to TRBJ2-5; 12 nucleotides align to TRBD2. The CDR3 contains 17 residues. Per germline, CDR1 SGHAT and CDR2 FQDESV (reference sequence). CDR3 sequence reads: CASSHRTSGTLQETQYF. The CDR3 region has the DNA TGTGCCAGTAGCCACAGGACTAGCGGGACCCTCCAAGAGACCCAGTATTTC.

For this clonotype: Germline is not matched at one junction end, which may reflect a read error. CDR3 sequence: CTSSYGGVDYEQYF. The CDR3 DNA reads TGTACCAGCAGTTACGGTGGGGTCGACTACGAGCAGTACTTC. The V gene is TRBV6-5, the J gene TRBJ2-7; D remains unclear. CDR1 is MNHEY, CDR2 SVGAGI, per germline. The CDR3 runs to 14 residues.

Notes on this clonotype: One junction end disagrees with the germline gene, perhaps due to a read error. This sequence joins TRBV6-2 or TRBV6-3 and TRBJ2-2; TRBD2 aligns across 10 bases. The germline gives CDR1 MNHEY, CDR2 SVGEGT. The CDR3 runs to 14 residues. In DNA, the CDR3 is TGTGCCAGTCAGGGACTAGCGAGGTCCGGGAAGCTGTTCTTT. This encodes CASQGLARSGKLFF.

As to this clonotype: One end of the junction does not line up with germline, which may come from a read error. The J gene is TRBJ2-1, the V gene TRBV6-5; D may be TRBD1 (5 bases). The CDR3 spans 16 residues. The germline V gene has CDR1 MNHEY and CDR2 SVGAGI. The CDR3 loop reads CASSYGVGDYYNEQFF. The DNA for the CDR3 is TGTGCCAGCAGTTACGGTGTAGGGGATTACTACAATGAACAGTTCTTC.

Comments on this clonotype: One end of the junction varies from germline; a read error may be responsible. The rearrangement uses TRBV6-5 and TRBJ1-2, with D hard to call. From germline, CDR1 is MNHEY and CDR2 SVGAGI. The length of the CDR3 is 14 residues. The CDR3 sequence is CASSYARSNYVYTF. The CDR3 coding sequence is TGTGCTAGCAGTTACGCCCGGTCCAACTATGTCTACACCTTC.

This clonotype showed up many times. A much larger clone lies a single base off, so this may be a read error. The CDR3 loop reads CANSSAYEQFF. DNA of the CDR3: TGTGCCAACAGTAGTGCGTATGAGCAGTTCTTC. The V call is TRBV11-2, the J call TRBJ2-1; no clear D gene. Per germline, CDR1 SGHAT and CDR2 FQNNGV. The CDR3 runs 11 residues. The ends were cut back, 10 bases at V and 8 bases at J, with 12 bases in the middle.

Concerning this clonotype itself: A much bigger clone sits one base away, suggesting this may be a read error. The chain links TRBV28 to TRBJ2-2; 9 bases are a match to TRBD1. The V gene's germline CDR1 is MDHEN and CDR2 SYDVKM. CDR3 length: 15 residues. The CDR3 coding sequence is TGTGCCGGCAGGGGGACAGGGATTGGGGCCGGGGAGCTGTTTTTT. Protein product: CAGRGTGIGAGELFF.

Concerning this clonotype: A single base separates this from a much larger clone, so it may be a read error. This chain connects TRBV11-2 to TRBJ1-2, with D perhaps matching TRBD1 (5 bases). This CDR3 is built from 17 residues. CDR1 is SGHAT, CDR2 FQNNGV, per germline. The CDR3 loop is CARSLGVRQTLYYGYTF. Here the CDR3 DNA reads TGTGCCAGAAGCTTAGGGGTACGACAAACCCTCTACTATGGCTACACCTTC.

Regarding this clonotype: Given the absence of the conserved phenylalanine or tryptophan at the CDR3 end, a read error is likely. In nucleotides, the CDR3 is TGTGCCAGCAGCGTAGAGGGCAATCAGCCCCAGCATTTA. Residues: CASSVEGNQPQHL. This chain joins TRBV5-4 and TRBJ1-5; D is uncertain. The germline CDR1 and CDR2 sequences are SGHNT and YYREEE (reference sequence). Trimming removed 4 bases at V and 2 bases at J, with 7 bases between. The CDR3 has 13 residues.

The rearrangement links TRBV7-9 to TRBJ2-5, with 7 bases that match TRBD2. Trimming at V came to 5 bases and at J to 5 bases, leaving 11 bases not matched to a gene. Germline loops: CDR1 SEHNR, CDR2 FQNEAQ (reference sequence). The CDR3 totals 15 residues. CDR3 nucleotides: TGTGCCAGCAGCACGCACTCTGCGCGGGGGGAGACCCAGTACTTC. This translates into CASSTHSARGETQYF.

Ten or more counts support this clonotype. The rearrangement links TRBV12-3 or TRBV12-4 to TRBJ1-1; D gene uncertain. The V end was cut by 6 bases, the J end by 7 bases, with 18 bases between. This CDR3 comprises 14 residues. In DNA, the CDR3 is TGTGCCAGCAGATTTAGGGCCTCTTCGGATGAAGCTTTCTTT. This encodes CASRFRASSDEAFF.

With regard to this clonotype: One end of the junction varies from germline; a read error may be responsible. The chain is built from TRBV20-1 and TRBJ2-1, with D perhaps TRBD2 (6 bases). The germline CDR1 and CDR2 sequences are DFQATT and SNEGSKA (reference sequence). This CDR3 is built from 14 residues. In nucleotides, the CDR3 is TGTAGTGCCGCTTCGGGGACTGTCGACCATGAGCAGTTCTTC. As protein: CSAASGTVDHEQFF.

Concerning this clonotype: A read error may produce the germline difference seen at one junction end. The chain combines TRBV6-6 with TRBJ2-4; either TRBD1 or TRBD2 may supply D (5 bases each). This CDR3 has 20 residues. Germline CDR1 MNHNY, CDR2 SVGAGI (reference sequence). The CDR3 coding sequence is TGTGCCAGCAGTTACCCCCATATTGGGACCGAGCCCCTAGCCAAAAACATTCAGTGCTTC. Its protein is CASSYPHIGTEPLAKNIQCF.